This TCR beta chain was documented in a study of T cell repertoires in cytomegalovirus infection. Study as a whole: HLA-B-restricted CMV epitopes that are well studied, plus recently identified HLA-C-restricted ones, were used by the study. Shared public TCR beta signatures pointed to both CMV infection and a matching HLA type. Broader study findings: Summed frequency of shared TCR beta families picked out CMV carriers who also had the relevant HLA. CMV-specific TCR beta clonotypes restricted by HLA-C dominated the ex vivo response.

Details on this clonotype: Its antigen remains unidentified.

Per the germline V gene, CDR1 is MNHNY and CDR2 is SVGAGI (reference sequence). V dropped 1 base and J dropped 6 bases, with 7 bases sitting between them. CDR3 size: 13 residues. TCRdb reprocessed the reads via MiXCR and lists one record per CDR3 protein. The sample has some 500,000 distinct CDR3 sequences; just under 40% are singletons. The source of this sequence is a human donor in good health (CMV status not recorded). Some clones in this sample may be carry-over from other donors' samples. The chain recombines TRBV6-6 with TRBJ2-1; D is undetermined. The sequences come from cultured PBMCs, collected from culture after CMV antigen stimulation. The chain's CDR3 is CASSYYGPNEQFF. The CDR3 DNA is TGTGCCAGCAGTTACTACGGGCCCAATGAGCAGTTCTTC.